The 14 T cell receptor beta chains listed next were all sequenced from one sample in a study of cytomegalovirus exposure and HLA in healthy donors. Vbeta (60) and Jbeta (13) primers were used in the PCR. Assay used: immunoSEQ multiplex PCR; TCRdb lists only in-frame clones, some missing. The sample shows some 150,000 clones, 62% of them seen only once. Sequencing used PBMCs. All receptors come from a man between 40 and 49 years old in good health and CMV-seronegative.

This chain uses TRBV18 with TRBJ2-2; no firm D call. V gave up 0 bases and J gave up 2 bases, with 10 bases separating them. The CDR3 has 16 residues. CDR1 and CDR2 from the germline V gene are KGHSH and LQKENI. Here the CDR3 reads CASSPPTGANTGELFF. As DNA, the CDR3 is TGTGCCAGCTCACCACCGACCGGAGCAAACACCGGGGAGCTGTTTTTT.

The V and J genes are TRBV30 and TRBJ2-7; D may be TRBD1 (6 bases). The CDR3 sequence is 14 residues long. The V end was cut by 0 bases, the J end by 0 bases, with 9 bases between. Germline V CDR1 and CDR2: GTSNPN, SVGIG (reference sequence). CDR3 protein: CAWSVWDNSYEQYF. The DNA of the CDR3 is TGTGCCTGGAGTGTATGGGACAACTCCTACGAGCAGTACTTC.

J is TRBJ1-2 and V is TRBV6-1; unclear D gene. The CDR3 has 13 amino acids. V lost 3 bases and J 2 bases, leaving 7 bases between the germline ends. Germline loops: CDR1 MNHNS, CDR2 SASEGT. CDR3 DNA sequence: TGTGCCAGCAGTGACTCGGGGAACTATGGCTACACCTTC. Its translation: CASSDSGNYGYTF.

This clone was detected only a few times. The chain employs TRBV19 and TRBJ2-1; 7 bases fit TRBD2. Germline assignment: CDR1 LNHDA and CDR2 SQIVND (reference sequence). Unmatched junction bases numbered 7, after V lost 3 bases and J lost 5 bases. The CDR3 consists of 15 residues. CDR3 DNA sequence: TGTGCCAGTAGTATTGGCGGGGGTACGGACAATGAGCAGTTCTTC. It encodes CASSIGGGTDNEQFF.

V is TRBV6-1 and J is TRBJ2-4; the match to TRBD2 covers 8 bases. The CDR3 has 15 amino acids. The ends lost 11 bases at V and 3 bases at J; junction bases unmatched: 12. The germline CDR1 and CDR2 sequences are MNHNS and SASEGT. Here the CDR3 reads CASGGVGSLKNIQYF. The CDR3 bases are TGTGCCTCGGGGGGGGTAGGATCTCTCAAAAACATTCAGTACTTC.

A remark on this clone: In this CDR3 the conserved last residue, phenylalanine or tryptophan, is missing, so a read error is likely. The rearrangement joins TRBV28 to TRBJ1-2, with D unresolved. The CDR3 contains 12 residues. V was pared by 7 bases and J by 2 bases, with 8 bases between. Germline V gene sequence: CDR1 MDHEN, CDR2 SYDVKM. CDR3: CASNFANYGYTL. DNA of the CDR3: TGTGCCAGCAATTTCGCGAACTATGGCTACACCCTC.

This clone was counted once. In DNA, the CDR3 is TGCAGCGCTCGGGGCGGGGGGCGCGGGGGCGAGCAGTACTTC. This gives the protein CSARGGGRGGEQYF. The V gene is TRBV29-1, the J gene TRBJ2-7; 8 bases match TRBD2. The CDR3 totals 14 residues. V shed 7 bases, J shed 6 bases, and the junction held 14 bases outside the gene matches. The V gene's germline CDR1 is SQVTM and CDR2 ANQGSEA.

V is TRBV19 and J is TRBJ1-1, with D unclear. Germline V lookup: CDR1 LNHDA, CDR2 SQIVND (reference sequence). CDR3 length: 17 residues. V was shortened by 8 bases and J by 1 base, with 23 bases between the two germline ends. CDR3 residues: CASGGRVGATGNTEAFF. The CDR3 DNA reads TGTGCCAGTGGAGGTAGGGTAGGCGCCACCGGGAACACTGAAGCTTTCTTT.

V is TRBV7-2 and J is TRBJ2-7; 8 bases are a match to TRBD1. V was clipped by 5 bases and J by 5 bases; unmatched bases: 14. CDR3 length equals 16 residues. The germline V gene has CDR1 SGHTA and CDR2 FQGNSA. The CDR3 sequence is CASSKRNRGFVDEQYF. DNA for the CDR3: TGTGCCAGCAGCAAGCGAAACAGGGGGTTTGTCGACGAGCAGTACTTC.

This clone has more than one count but fewer than ten. The V and J genes are TRBV5-5 and TRBJ1-4; D remains unclear. Germline loops: CDR1 SGHKS, CDR2 YYEKEE (reference sequence). The CDR3 spans 14 residues. Trimming pared 3 bases from V and 7 bases from J, leaving 13 bases between. The CDR3 sequence is CASSSTTRGEKLFF. The CDR3 nucleotides read TGTGCCAGCAGCTCGACGACGAGAGGTGAAAAACTGTTTTTT.

In its sample, this clone was seen a few times. This sequence joins TRBV5-1 and TRBJ2-7; TRBD2 might be the D (5 bases). There are 13 residues in the CDR3. Germline V gene sequence: CDR1 SGHRS, CDR2 YFSETQ. Trimming shortened V by 0 bases and J by 4 bases, and 8 bases separated the two germline ends. DNA for the CDR3: TGCGCCAGCAGCTTGGACGGGGTGTACGAGCAGTACTTC. It codes for CASSLDGVYEQYF.

The rearrangement joins TRBV4-1 to TRBJ1-2; TRBD1 aligns across 7 bases. Germline CDR1 MGHRA, CDR2 YSYEKL. V lost 0 bases and J lost 4; bases outside the gene matches: 5. The CDR3 spans 15 residues. The CDR3 loop reads CASSQEAQGVYGYTF. CDR3 DNA sequence: TGCGCCAGCAGCCAAGAAGCGCAGGGGGTCTATGGCTACACCTTC.

The chain employs TRBV6-1 and TRBJ2-2, with a possible D match to TRBD2 (6 bases). The V and J ends lost 2 bases and 13 bases respectively, with 14 bases between them. CDR1 and CDR2 (germline): MNHNS, SASEGT. CDR3 size: 13 residues. The CDR3 DNA sequence: TGTGCCAGCAGTGAACGGGGGACGTGGGTGCTGTTTTTT. Residues: CASSERGTWVLFF.

The V gene is TRBV28, the J gene TRBJ2-7; D is unclear. The CDR3 contains 15 residues. Trimming took 3 bases from V and 2 from J, leaving 14 bases between them. From germline, CDR1 is MDHEN and CDR2 SYDVKM. CDR3 residues: CASSFPRGATYEQYF. Written as DNA, the CDR3 is TGTGCCAGCAGTTTTCCCCGTGGAGCCACCTACGAGCAGTACTTC.